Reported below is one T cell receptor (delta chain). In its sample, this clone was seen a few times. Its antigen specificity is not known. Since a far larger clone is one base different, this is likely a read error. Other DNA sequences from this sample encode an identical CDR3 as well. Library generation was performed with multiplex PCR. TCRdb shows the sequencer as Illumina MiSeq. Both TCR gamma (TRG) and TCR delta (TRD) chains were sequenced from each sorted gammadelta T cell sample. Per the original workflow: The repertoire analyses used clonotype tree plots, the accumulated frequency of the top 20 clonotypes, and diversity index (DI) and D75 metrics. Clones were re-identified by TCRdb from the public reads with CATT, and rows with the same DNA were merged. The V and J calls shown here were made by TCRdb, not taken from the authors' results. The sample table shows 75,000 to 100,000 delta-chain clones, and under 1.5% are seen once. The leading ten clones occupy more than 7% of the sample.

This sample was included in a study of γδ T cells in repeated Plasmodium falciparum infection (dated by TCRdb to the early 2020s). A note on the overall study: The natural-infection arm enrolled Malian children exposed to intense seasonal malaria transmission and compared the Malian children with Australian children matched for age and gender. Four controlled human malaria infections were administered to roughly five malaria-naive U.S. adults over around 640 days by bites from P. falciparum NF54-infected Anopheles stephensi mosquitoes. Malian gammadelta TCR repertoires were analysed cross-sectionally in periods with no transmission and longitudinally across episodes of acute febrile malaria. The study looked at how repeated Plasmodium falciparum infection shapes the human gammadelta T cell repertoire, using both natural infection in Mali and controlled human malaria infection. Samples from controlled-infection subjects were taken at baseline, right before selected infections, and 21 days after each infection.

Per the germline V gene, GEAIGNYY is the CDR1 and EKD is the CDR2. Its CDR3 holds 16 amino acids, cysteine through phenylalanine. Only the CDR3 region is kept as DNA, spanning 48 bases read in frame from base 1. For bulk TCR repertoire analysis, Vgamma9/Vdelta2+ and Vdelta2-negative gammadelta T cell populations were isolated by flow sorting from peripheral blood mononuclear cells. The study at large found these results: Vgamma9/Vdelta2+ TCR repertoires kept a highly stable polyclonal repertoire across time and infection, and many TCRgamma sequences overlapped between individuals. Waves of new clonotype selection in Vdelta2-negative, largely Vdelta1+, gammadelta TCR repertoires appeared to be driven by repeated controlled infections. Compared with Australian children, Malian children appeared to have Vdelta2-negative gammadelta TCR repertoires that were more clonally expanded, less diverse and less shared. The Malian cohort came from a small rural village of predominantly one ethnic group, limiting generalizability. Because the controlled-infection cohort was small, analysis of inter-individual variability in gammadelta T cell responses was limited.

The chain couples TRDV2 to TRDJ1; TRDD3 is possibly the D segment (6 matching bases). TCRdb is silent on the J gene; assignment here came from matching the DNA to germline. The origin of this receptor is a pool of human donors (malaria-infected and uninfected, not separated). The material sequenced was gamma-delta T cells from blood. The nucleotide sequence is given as TGTGCCTGCGACACCGTAGGGGGAGAGTACACCGATAAACTCATCTTT. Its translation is CACDTVGGEYTDKLIF.